The sequence of this T cell receptor beta chain was determined in a study of cytomegalovirus exposure and HLA in healthy donors. Study-level points and caveats: The study dropped some indistinguishable V segments, TRBV6-2 and TRBV6-3 among them. The sole available immune exposure information was CMV serostatus.

Germline values: CDR1 SGHVS, CDR2 FQNEAQ. V was shortened by 4 bases and J by 2 bases, with 16 bases between the two germline ends. The CDR3 is made up of 16 amino acids. About this clone itself: Its antigen is undetermined.

PCR amplification relied on 60 Vbeta primers (plus 13 Jbeta primers). Data came from immunoSEQ multiplex PCR; TCRdb stores just in-frame clones and leaves some out. This sample carries about 130,000 clones, with 1.5% to 2% going to the ten biggest clones. The receptor's source is a man between 18 and 35 years old in good health and CMV-seronegative. The genes are TRBV7-8 and TRBJ2-3, with D maybe TRBD2 (6 bases). Sequencing was done on a sample of PBMCs. CDR3 residues: CASSYGMLRDTDTQYF. The CDR3 DNA reads as TGTGCCAGCAGCTATGGTATGTTGCGGGACACAGATACGCAGTATTTT.